This record concerns one TCR beta chain sequence. No antigen is known for it. The sample comes from a study of a mutant IDH1 vaccine in newly diagnosed glioma. Study-wide background: Radiotherapy alone preceded vaccination by 4-6 weeks; alternatively, vaccination started with temozolomide cycles. Therapy received beforehand was radiotherapy, temozolomide, or both, with most patients given both.

The sample's time point: week 5, during vaccination. In the vaccine, a single dose held 300 ug of the mutant IDH1 20-mer peptide, along with topical imiquimod. This CDR3 region has 14 residues. Germline CDR1 reads SGHNT; CDR2 reads YYREEE (reference sequence). After removal of 4 bases from V and 1 base from J, the junction contained 2 bases not matched to a gene. Method: immunoSEQ multiplex PCR; TCRdb's copy keeps in-frame clones and lacks some. Of roughly 40,000 clones in the sample, approximately 90% are singletons; the top ten hold roughly 2.8%. The clonotype was recovered from a man in his fifties with glioma. The rearrangement uses TRBV5-4 and TRBJ2-4, with 7 nucleotides matching TRBD1. The sequencing used PBMCs, collected from a glioma patient whose treatment included an IDH1 peptide vaccine. The CDR3 loop is CASSQDRAKNIQYF. CDR3 sequence (DNA): TGTGCCAGCAGCCAGGACAGGGCCAAAAACATTCAGTACTTC.